These 20 T cell receptor beta chains were sequenced from one sample in a study of CD8 T cells in Susac syndrome. An input of 0.5 to 1 ug of RNA was subjected to reverse transcription using random hexamers. TCRdb re-analysed the immunoSEQ multiplex PCR reads in MiXCR, keeping a single row per CDR3 protein. The profile shows approximately 230,000 distinct CDR3 sequences, around 93% of them singletons. Sequences were obtained from CD4+ T cells from PBMCs. The receptor set was obtained from a human donor with multiple sclerosis.

J is TRBJ1-2 and V is TRBV2; no clear D. Trimming stripped 2 bases from V and 4 bases from J, with 11 bases between. The V gene's germline CDR1 is SNHLY and CDR2 FYNNEI. The CDR3 covers 14 residues. CDR3 in DNA: TGTGCCAGCAGTGAATTGGGCAGCGTCTATGGCTACACCTTC. This sequence encodes CASSELGSVYGYTF.

As for this clonotype: The CDR3 does not end in the conserved phenylalanine or tryptophan, so this is likely a read error. It is unclear where the CDR3 begins or ends on the DNA, so no DNA is shown, and the CDR3 is as TCRdb lists it. The gene calls are TRBV6-2 or TRBV6-3 and TRBJ2-7; the D segment call TRBD2 is taken from the table without a DNA check. The germline V gene has CDR1 MNHEY and CDR2 SVGEGT. The CDR3 contains 10 residues when both ends are counted. The CDR3 sequence is CASATGGHVL.

The rearrangement uses TRBV6-5 and TRBJ2-7; 7 positions agree with TRBD2. V shed 2 bases and J 5 bases; nucleotides not matched to a gene: 9. The CDR3 totals 15 residues. Germline V gene lookup returns CDR1 MNHEY and CDR2 SVGAGI. As DNA, the CDR3 is TGTGCCAGCAGTTACCAGTCAGGGACTACCCACGAGCAGTACTTC. This sequence encodes CASSYQSGTTHEQYF.

This clonotype was observed once. V usage is TRBV5-1 and J usage is TRBJ2-6; 7 bases agree with TRBD1. The CDR3 spans 15 residues. V shed 4 bases and J 2 bases; nucleotides not matched to a gene: 3. Looked up from germline, CDR1 is SGHRS and CDR2 is YFSETQ. CDR3 in amino acids: CASSVTGAGANVLTF. In DNA, the CDR3 is TGCGCCAGCAGCGTAACAGGGGCTGGGGCCAACGTCCTGACTTTC.

The chain joins TRBV29-1 to TRBJ2-3; 9 bases fit TRBD1. CDR1 SQVTM and CDR2 ANQGSEA come from the germline V gene. V gave up 6 bases and J gave up 6 bases; unmatched junction bases: 7. There are 13 residues in the CDR3. CDR3 residues: CSVLETGGDTQYF. The CDR3 DNA sequence: TGCAGCGTCCTCGAGACAGGGGGGGATACGCAGTATTTT.

The chain combines TRBV5-4 with TRBJ2-1, with 11 nucleotides matching TRBD1. V dropped 4 bases and J dropped 9; count of bases not matched to a gene: 6. CDR1 and CDR2 from the germline V gene are SGHNT and YYREEE (reference sequence). This CDR3 contains 14 residues. CDR3 region: CASSTPGQGVEQFF. DNA for the CDR3: TGTGCCAGCAGCACCCCGGGACAGGGGGTTGAGCAGTTCTTC.

The chain links TRBV20-1 to TRBJ1-4; the D is unclear. With 0 bases removed from V and 8 bases from J, the gap between germline ends came to 7 bases. The CDR3 has 12 amino acids. The V gene's germline CDR1 is DFQATT and CDR2 SNEGSKA (reference sequence). The CDR3 here is CSARDMGEKLFF. CDR3 nucleotide sequence: TGCAGTGCTAGAGATATGGGGGAAAAACTGTTTTTT.

The genes are TRBV6-1 and TRBJ2-7; D is possibly TRBD1 (6 bases). Trimming took 5 bases from V and 2 from J, leaving 10 bases between them. This CDR3 contains 13 residues. The germline V gene encodes CDR1 MNHNS and CDR2 SASEGT. In DNA, the CDR3 is TGTGCCAGCAGTTCACGGGACACCTACGAGCAGTACTTC. Protein product: CASSSRDTYEQYF.

This rearrangement joins TRBV27 to TRBJ1-1; D is perhaps TRBD1 (5 bases). Trimming cost V 5 bases and J 5 bases, with 21 bases left between them. Germline CDR1 MNHEY, CDR2 SMNVEV (reference sequence). The CDR3 is made up of 16 amino acids. The CDR3 protein is CASSRSSGQGRTEAFF. CDR3 bases: TGTGCCAGCAGTAGAAGCAGTGGGCAGGGTAGGACTGAAGCTTTCTTT.

V gene TRBV24-1 combines with J gene TRBJ2-2; 7 nucleotides line up with TRBD2. V lost 9 bases to trimming and J lost 2 bases; unmatched junction nucleotides: 5. The V gene's germline CDR1 is KGHDR and CDR2 SFDVKD. The CDR3 length is 14 residues. The CDR3 here is CATSGLGNTGELFF. The CDR3 nucleotides read TGTGCCACCTCCGGACTAGGAAACACCGGGGAGCTGTTTTTT.

The chain links TRBV27 to TRBJ1-1, with D perhaps matching TRBD1 (5 bases). Between the trimmed V and J ends, which lost 0 bases and 4 bases, there was a span of 18 bases. Germline V lookup: CDR1 MNHEY, CDR2 SMNVEV (reference sequence). The CDR3 consists of 17 residues. As DNA, the CDR3 is TGTGCCAGCAGTTTATCGTCGGTAGGGGCGTTTTCCACTGAAGCTTTCTTT. Its protein product is CASSLSSVGAFSTEAFF.

The CDR3 DNA sequence: TGTGCCAGCTCACCGGACAGGGGCGGGCAGCCCCAGCATTTT. Amino acids: CASSPDRGGQPQHF. The chain is built from TRBV18 and TRBJ1-5; 9 bases agree with TRBD1. The germline V gene has CDR1 KGHSH and CDR2 LQKENI. J was trimmed by 7 bases and V by 3 bases; bases with no gene match: 4. This CDR3 has 14 amino acids.

V is TRBV7-9 and J is TRBJ2-1; no clear D gene. The CDR3 runs to 12 residues. CDR1 SEHNR and CDR2 FQNEAQ come from the germline V gene (reference sequence). V shed 2 bases and J shed 10 bases, with 9 bases lying between them. CDR3 nucleotides: TGTGCCAGCAGCTTAAACCCCATGGAGCAGTTCTTC. This translates into CASSLNPMEQFF.

CDR3 in amino acids: CSAAGHDGGETQYF. The CDR3 DNA follows: TGCAGTGCTGCAGGTCACGATGGTGGGGAGACCCAGTACTTC. The chain links TRBV20-1 to TRBJ2-5; D call uncertain. The CDR3 runs 14 residues. Germline CDR1 DFQATT, CDR2 SNEGSKA (reference sequence). Trimming took off 5 bases at V and 5 bases at J, with 18 bases between the two ends.

The chain is built from TRBV12-3 or TRBV12-4 and TRBJ1-2; D ambiguous. This CDR3 is 11 amino acids long. The germline V and J ends were trimmed by 1 base and 7 bases, with 4 bases remaining between them. The CDR3 DNA reads TGTGCCAGCAGTTTAGGGGTTGGCTACACCTTC. Its protein product is CASSLGVGYTF.

This chain joins TRBV28 and TRBJ2-1; D might be TRBD2 (5 bases). The germline gives CDR1 MDHEN, CDR2 SYDVKM. CDR3 length: 16 residues. Trimming took 5 bases from V and 2 from J, leaving 16 bases between them. The CDR3 loop is CASSPLLGTTYNEQFF. CDR3 DNA: TGTGCCAGCAGTCCTCTACTAGGCACAACCTACAATGAGCAGTTCTTC.

The chain carries TRBV7-2 and TRBJ1-2; TRBD1 agrees at 8 bases. V trimming: 6 bases; J trimming: 2 bases; junction bases outside the gene matches: 14. This CDR3 spans 17 amino acids. Germline V gives CDR1 SGHTA, CDR2 FQGNSA. The CDR3 nucleotides are TGTGCCAGCAGTTTCACAGGGGGAGGGGATTTCAACTATGGCTACACCTTC. This encodes CASSFTGGGDFNYGYTF.

The chain has TRBV15 and TRBJ2-1; D is possibly TRBD1 (5 bases). This CDR3 comprises 15 residues. V dropped 1 base and J dropped 6 bases, with 13 bases sitting between them. Germline lookup yields CDR1 LNHNV and CDR2 YYDKDF (reference sequence). The CDR3 nucleotides are TGTGCCACCAGCAGAGGCCAGGGTAGAGGCAATGAGCAGTTCTTC. The encoded protein is CATSRGQGRGNEQFF.

The chain has TRBV24-1 and TRBJ2-2; unclear D gene. CDR1 is KGHDR, CDR2 SFDVKD, per germline. Trimming removed 4 bases from V and 5 bases from J, with 7 bases in between. The CDR3 contains 13 residues. CDR3 protein: CATSERVTGELFF. CDR3 sequence (DNA): TGTGCCACCAGTGAAAGAGTGACCGGGGAGCTGTTTTTT.

The chain is built from TRBV18 and TRBJ2-4, with D maybe TRBD1 (6 bases). CDR1 is KGHSH and CDR2 is LQKENI in the germline V gene. The germline V and J ends were trimmed by 2 bases and 8 bases, with 7 bases remaining between them. The CDR3 has 12 residues. CDR3 sequence: CASSPTGHIQYF. Written as DNA, the CDR3 is TGTGCCAGCTCACCAACAGGGCACATTCAGTACTTC. Full variable domain (remainder filled in from reference TRBV18 and TRBJ2-4): NAGVMQNPRHLVRRRGQEARLRCSPMKGHSHVYWYRQLPEEGLKFMVYLQKENIIDESGMPKERFSAEFPKEGPSILRIQQVVRGDSAAYFCASSPTGHIQYFGAGTRLSVL.